The 5 T cell receptor beta chains presented below share a single source sample, sequenced in a study of cytomegalovirus exposure and HLA in healthy donors. Clones were read by immunoSEQ multiplex PCR, and TCRdb kept only the in-frame ones, dropping some. Of 150,000 to 200,000 clones listed, roughly 83% were seen once; the top ten hold roughly 1.5%. Sequencing was carried out using PBMCs. These receptors were collected from a woman younger than 30 in good health and CMV-seronegative.

Here the CDR3 DNA reads TGTGCCAGCAGCTGGGGGGAGGGTATCGCTGAAGCTTTCTTT. It codes for CASSWGEGIAEAFF. The gene calls are TRBV7-8 and TRBJ1-1; a weak D match, TRBD1 (5 bases). Germline CDR1 SGHVS, CDR2 FQNEAQ. The CDR3 is 14 residues long. V shed 4 bases and J shed 6 bases, with 15 bases lying between them.

CDR3 region: CASSHILGQSQNYGYTF. CDR3 nucleotide sequence: TGTGCCAGCAGCCATATACTCGGACAGAGTCAAAACTATGGCTACACCTTC. V gene TRBV4-2 combines with J gene TRBJ1-2; the D gene is possibly TRBD1 (6 bases). V gave up 3 bases and J gave up 2 bases, with 19 bases separating them. Germline V gives CDR1 LGHNA, CDR2 YNFKEQ. This CDR3 has 17 amino acids.

J is TRBJ2-7 and V is TRBV7-9; maybe TRBD2 (6 bases). Trimming shortened V by 2 bases and J by 1 base, and 9 bases separated the two germline ends. Germline V gene lookup returns CDR1 SEHNR and CDR2 FQNEAQ (reference sequence). The CDR3 has 14 amino acids. This CDR3 reads CASSLSGLSYEQYF. CDR3 DNA: TGTGCCAGCAGCTTAAGCGGGCTGTCCTACGAGCAGTACTTC.

The chain carries TRBV6-6 and TRBJ2-7; 8 bases align to TRBD2. The junction had 3 bases not matched to a gene; V was cut back by 2 bases and J by 6 bases. Germline V gene data show CDR1 as MNHNY and CDR2 as SVGAGI (reference sequence). The length of the CDR3 is 13 residues. The CDR3 region has the DNA TGTGCCAGCAGTTACGAACGGGAGGGCGAGCAGTACTTC. Translated, it gives CASSYEREGEQYF.

This chain connects TRBV29-1 to TRBJ2-3; D perhaps matches TRBD2 (5 bases). The CDR3 is made up of 14 amino acids. Trimming pared 6 bases from V and 2 bases from J, leaving 15 bases between. Germline loops: CDR1 SQVTM, CDR2 ANQGSEA. The CDR3: CSVRWRAYTDTQYF. For the CDR3, the DNA is TGCAGCGTCCGGTGGCGGGCCTACACAGATACGCAGTATTTT.